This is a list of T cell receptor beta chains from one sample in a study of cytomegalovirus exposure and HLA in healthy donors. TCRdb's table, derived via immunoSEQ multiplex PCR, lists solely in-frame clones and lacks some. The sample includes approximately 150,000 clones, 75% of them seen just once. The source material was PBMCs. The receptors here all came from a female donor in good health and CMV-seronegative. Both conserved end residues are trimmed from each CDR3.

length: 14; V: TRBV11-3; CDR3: ASSPRSGSSTGELF
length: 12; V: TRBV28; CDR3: ASRNRGSNTEAF
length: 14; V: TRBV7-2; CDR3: ASSLVRAGTGNKQY
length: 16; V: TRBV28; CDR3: ASSFRFGKEVAYNEQF
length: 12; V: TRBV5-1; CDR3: ASRAGVMNTEAF
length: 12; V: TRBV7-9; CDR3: ASSLGTVSYEQY
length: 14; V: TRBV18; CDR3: ASSPGQGGTNEKLF
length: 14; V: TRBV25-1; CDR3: ASSELGGRGTGELF
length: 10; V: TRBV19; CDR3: ASSVTSRELF
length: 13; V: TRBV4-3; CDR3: ASSQEYESYNEQF
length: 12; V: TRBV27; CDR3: ASRFASGRTEAF
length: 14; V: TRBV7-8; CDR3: ASSLTGSLAKNIQY
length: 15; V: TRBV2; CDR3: ASSGTSGRKYTGELF
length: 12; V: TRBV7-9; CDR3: ASRQTGRDTEAF
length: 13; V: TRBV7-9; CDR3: SSSSTTDLTYEQY
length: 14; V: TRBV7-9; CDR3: ASSGTSGSLGVTQY
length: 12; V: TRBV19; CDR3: ASSPGVTNSPLH
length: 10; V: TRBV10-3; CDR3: AISAGPDTQY
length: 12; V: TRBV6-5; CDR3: ASRPGQGGEKLF
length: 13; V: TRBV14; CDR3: ASSQGGSTYNEQF
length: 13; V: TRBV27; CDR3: ASSLEAGRINEQF
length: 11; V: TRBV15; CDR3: ATSKGGGEKLF
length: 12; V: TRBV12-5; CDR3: ASGPRDRADGYT
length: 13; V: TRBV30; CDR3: AWSGDSGGTDTQY
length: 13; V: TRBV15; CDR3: ATSFIAESTDTQY
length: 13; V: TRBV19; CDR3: ASSALARRSNEQF
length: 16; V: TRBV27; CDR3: ASSLSGGRASSYNEQF
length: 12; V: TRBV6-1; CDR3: ASSEPRRPDTQY
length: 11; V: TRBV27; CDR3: ASRPRRLETQY
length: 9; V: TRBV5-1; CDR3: ASREGAEQF
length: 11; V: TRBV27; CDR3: ASSRGGRNEQF
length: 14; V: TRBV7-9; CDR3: ASSSTTTGAVYGYT
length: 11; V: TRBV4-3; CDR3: ASSQGTGSGYT
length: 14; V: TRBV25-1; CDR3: ASSDPQGYDGNTIY
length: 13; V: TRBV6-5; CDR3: ASSYSGGSSYEQY
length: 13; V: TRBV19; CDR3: ASNPGDGRNTEAF
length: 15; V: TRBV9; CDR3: ASSPHLTGGFGETQY
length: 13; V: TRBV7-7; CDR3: ASSFGGGPQETQY
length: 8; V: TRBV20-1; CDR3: SARDYEQF
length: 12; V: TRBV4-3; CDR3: ASSQAPGNTEAF
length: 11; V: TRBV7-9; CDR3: ASSPTGANVLT
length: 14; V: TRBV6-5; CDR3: ASSYSIAGGRDTQY
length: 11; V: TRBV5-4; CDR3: ASGTSGSNEQF
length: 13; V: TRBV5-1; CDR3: ARVVDRRTNYGYT
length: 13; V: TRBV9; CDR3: ASSPGQGANQPQH
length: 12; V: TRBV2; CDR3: ASSERRGGDTQY
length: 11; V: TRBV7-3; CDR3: ASSPGDSYEQY
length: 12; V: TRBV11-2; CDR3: ASSLVGQTYEQY
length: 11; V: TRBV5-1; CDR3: ASSLEGAAGYT
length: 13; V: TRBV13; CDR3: ASSLGDRADNEQF
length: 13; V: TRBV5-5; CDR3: ASSPGQGSSYEQY
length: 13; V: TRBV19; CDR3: ASSPGTSGAYEQY
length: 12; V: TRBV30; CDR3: AWTIGDYRETQY
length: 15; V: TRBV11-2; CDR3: ASSLAAGGRSGNTIY
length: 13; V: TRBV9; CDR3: ASSATGQGSYEQY